The 5 T cell receptor beta chains reported below all come from one sample, sequenced in a study of blood T cell repertoires in COVID-19 (dated by TCRdb to about 2020). Library generation was performed with the immunoSEQ multiplex PCR assay. TCRdb obtained this table from immuneACCESS and retained in-frame rearrangements with V and J assigned. These tables miss some clones; where compared with another copy, unresolved V genes account for less than half of the shortfall, and the remainder is unexplained. The sample table records 250,000 to 350,000 clones; around 90% of these occur just once. Jointly, the top ten make up around 6% of the sample. The sequencing sample was made of peripheral blood. These receptor sequences come from a man aged 18 to 29 who had recovered from COVID-19.

The rearrangement joins TRBV19 to TRBJ2-1, with a weak D call TRBD1 (5 bases). CDR1 LNHDA and CDR2 SQIVND come from the germline V gene (reference sequence). V was trimmed by 4 bases and J by 0 bases, leaving 10 bases between them. The CDR3 has 15 amino acids. DNA of the CDR3: TGTGCCAGTAGTACCGACAGTAGCTCCTACAATGAGCAGTTCTTC. The encoded protein is CASSTDSSSYNEQFF. The full variable domain, with the rest looked up from reference TRBV19 and TRBJ2-1, is DGGITQSPKYLFRKEGQNVTLSCEQNLNHDAMYWYRQDPGQGLRLIYYSQIVNDFQKGDIAEGYSVSREKKESFPLTVTSAQKNPTAFYLCASSTDSSSYNEQFFGPGTRLTVL.

The chain employs TRBV5-1 and TRBJ2-7; 9 bases fit TRBD1. The germline gives CDR1 SGHRS, CDR2 YFSETQ. With V trimmed by 5 bases and J by 0 bases, 9 bases remained unmatched. The CDR3 consists of 16 residues. The CDR3 reads CASRWGQGSASYEQYF. The CDR3, as DNA: TGCGCCAGCAGATGGGGACAGGGATCGGCCTCCTACGAGCAGTACTTC.

CDR3 residues: CASSSRGGHEQFF. The CDR3 nucleotides are TGTGCCAGCAGTTCCCGGGGGGGGCATGAGCAGTTCTTC. This chain links TRBV27 with TRBJ2-1; 8 nucleotides agree with TRBD2. The germline V gene encodes CDR1 MNHEY and CDR2 SMNVEV (reference sequence). V lost 4 bases and J lost 8; bases outside the gene matches: 4. The CDR3 is 13 amino acids.

This chain connects TRBV7-3 to TRBJ2-1; D is unclear. CDR3 length: 13 amino acids. The V and J ends lost 2 bases and 15 bases respectively, with 17 bases between them. The germline gives CDR1 SGHTA, CDR2 FQGTGA. CDR3 bases: TGTGCCAGCAGCTTACTCGCGCCCCCGGAGATGTTCTTC. Translation gives CASSLLAPPEMFF.

The CDR3 nucleotides are TGTGCCACCTCCCGGCAGGGGGGCGACACCGGGGAGCTGTTTTTT. Its protein is CATSRQGGDTGELFF. J is TRBJ2-2 and V is TRBV10-3; the D gene is possibly TRBD1 (7 bases). The V end was cut by 10 bases, the J end by 3 bases, with 18 bases between. Germline CDR1 and CDR2: ENHRY and SYGVKD. The CDR3 loop spans 15 amino acids.